Presented here are 16 T cell receptor beta chains from one specimen sequenced in a study of shared clonotypes between healthy human individuals (dated by TCRdb to about 2020). Libraries came from the immunoSEQ multiplex PCR assay. TCRdb stores this immuneACCESS table with in-frame sequences only. Part of the clones is absent; in the studies checked, under half of the shortfall reflects unresolved V genes, and no reason is known for the rest. Across this sample there are some 2,000,000 clones, with about 95% seen only once. The top ten clones comprise 0.85% to 1.2% of the sample. CD8 naive samples consisted of CD45RO-negative cells that were positively selected for CCR7, yielding a CD45RA+CCR7+ population without TemRA cells. Sample: naive CD8+ T cells sorted from blood. The cell subset or site label on this specimen signifies: CD45RA+CCR7+. The origin of the receptors is a man younger than 35 in good health.

This chain uses TRBV7-9 with TRBJ2-1; 8 bases are a match to TRBD2. The CDR3 is made up of 17 amino acids. Germline V lookup: CDR1 SEHNR, CDR2 FQNEAQ (reference sequence). V shed 3 bases and J 6 bases; nucleotides not matched to a gene: 13. The chain's CDR3 is CASSFPYGERESNEQFF. In nucleotides, the CDR3 is TGTGCCAGCAGCTTTCCTTACGGGGAGCGGGAGAGCAATGAGCAGTTCTTC.

This chain connects TRBV6-5 to TRBJ2-7, with 10 bases aligning to TRBD1. With V trimmed by 5 bases and J by 0 bases, 4 bases remained unmatched. Germline lookup yields CDR1 MNHEY and CDR2 SVGAGI. This CDR3 contains 15 residues. The DNA for the CDR3 is TGTGCCAGCAGTCAGGACAGGGGGAGCTCCTACGAGCAGTACTTC. Translating it yields CASSQDRGSSYEQYF.

Points on this clone: Other DNA sequences in the same sample also yield this CDR3. The genes are TRBV7-9 and TRBJ1-1, with 8 bases fitting TRBD1. Germline V gene lookup returns CDR1 SEHNR and CDR2 FQNEAQ (reference sequence). The CDR3 spans 14 residues. The V gene end was trimmed by 4 bases and the J gene end by 4 bases; junction bases not matched to a gene: 5. The CDR3 loop reads CASSSQGAGTEAFF. The DNA for the CDR3 is TGTGCCAGCAGCTCCCAGGGGGCGGGCACTGAAGCTTTCTTT.

The rearrangement uses TRBV4-1 and TRBJ1-4; no reliable D call. The CDR3 spans 14 residues. The germline V gene has CDR1 MGHRA and CDR2 YSYEKL. Trimming cost V 0 bases and J 5 bases, with 7 bases left between them. The CDR3 DNA reads TGCGCCAGCAGCCAAGATTTGTCGAATGAAAAACTGTTTTTT. Translation: CASSQDLSNEKLFF.

The V gene is TRBV27, the J gene TRBJ2-7, with a possible D match to TRBD1 (5 bases). Germline-derived CDR1 and CDR2 are MNHEY and SMNVEV (reference sequence). V lost 5 bases and J 6 bases, leaving 20 bases between the germline ends. This CDR3 spans 15 amino acids. CDR3 bases: TGTGCCAGCAGTCCGAACGTCTTGGGGCTCTCCGAGCAGTACTTC. Residues: CASSPNVLGLSEQYF.

This clone was picked up one time. The chain carries TRBV6-5 and TRBJ2-6, with D unclear. Germline CDR1 and CDR2: MNHEY and SVGAGI. The CDR3 has 15 amino acids. Trimming removed 0 bases from V and 1 base from J, with 4 bases in between. The CDR3 loop reads CASSYSLSGANVLTF. The CDR3 region has the DNA TGTGCCAGCAGTTACTCGTTATCTGGGGCCAACGTCCTGACTTTC.

The chain is built from TRBV6-6 and TRBJ1-4, with 7 bases that match TRBD1. Looked up from germline, CDR1 is MNHNY and CDR2 is SVGAGI (reference sequence). This CDR3 spans 12 amino acids. After removal of 5 bases from V and 8 bases from J, the junction contained 2 bases not matched to a gene. The CDR3 coding sequence is TGTGCCAGCAGTACACAGGGGGAAAAACTGTTTTTT. Translation: CASSTQGEKLFF.

The rearrangement joins TRBV5-6 to TRBJ2-1; the match to TRBD1 covers 8 bases. This CDR3 comprises 11 residues. Germline V gene data show CDR1 as SGHDT and CDR2 as YYEEEE. J was trimmed by 13 bases and V by 3 bases; bases with no gene match: 3. The CDR3: CASSSGTGQFF. The CDR3 nucleotides are TGTGCCAGCAGCTCCGGGACAGGCCAGTTCTTC.

The chain links TRBV28 to TRBJ1-5; 8 nucleotides agree with TRBD1. Germline V lookup: CDR1 MDHEN, CDR2 SYDVKM. V lost 5 bases to trimming and J lost 6 bases; unmatched junction nucleotides: 9. The CDR3 extends over 15 amino acids. The CDR3 DNA sequence: TGTGCCAGCAGTCCCCGGGACAGGTTGGGTCAGCCCCAGCATTTT. It codes for CASSPRDRLGQPQHF.

This clone was found once. V is TRBV5-5 and J is TRBJ1-2; no definite D call. The CDR3 runs to 14 residues. Germline-derived CDR1 and CDR2 are SGHKS and YYEKEE (reference sequence). The ends were cut back, 0 bases at V and 4 bases at J, with 10 bases in the middle. CDR3: CASSLDVALYGYTF. In DNA form, the CDR3 reads TGTGCCAGCAGCTTGGATGTAGCCCTCTATGGCTACACCTTC.

A single count supports this clone. The CDR3 loop is CASSFGTSGSDEQFF. The DNA for the CDR3 is TGCGCCAGCAGCTTCGGGACTAGCGGGAGTGATGAGCAGTTCTTC. This chain uses TRBV5-1 with TRBJ2-1, with 14 bases fitting TRBD2. Germline lookup yields CDR1 SGHRS and CDR2 YFSETQ. The V and J ends lost 2 bases and 8 bases, in that order; junction bases with no gene match: 3. The length of the CDR3 is 15 residues.

The V gene is TRBV5-5, the J gene TRBJ2-4, with no clear D. Germline assignment: CDR1 SGHKS and CDR2 YYEKEE (reference sequence). V was cut by 0 bases and J by 8 bases, with 9 bases left in between. The CDR3 sequence is 13 residues long. Written as DNA, the CDR3 is TGTGCCAGCAGCTTGGAGACGTGGGACATTCAGTACTTC. This codes for CASSLETWDIQYF.

The genes are TRBV29-1 and TRBJ1-2; no definite D call. The V end was cut by 3 bases, the J end by 7 bases, with 12 bases between. This CDR3 comprises 12 residues. Germline V gives CDR1 SQVTM, CDR2 ANQGSEA. DNA for the CDR3: TGCAGCGTTGATGAGGGAGTTGCTGGCTACACCTTC. Encoded protein: CSVDEGVAGYTF.

This clone was counted once. J is TRBJ2-1 and V is TRBV20-1; D gene unclear. The CDR3 has 11 residues. The V gene lost 6 bases and the J gene lost 5 bases, with 8 bases spanning the gap. The germline gives CDR1 DFQATT, CDR2 SNEGSKA (reference sequence). CDR3 sequence: CSAETNNEQFF. The CDR3 nucleotides are TGCAGTGCCGAGACCAACAATGAGCAGTTCTTC.

The chain joins TRBV9 to TRBJ2-3; possible D gene TRBD2, 6 bases. This CDR3 contains 15 residues. The V and J ends lost 0 bases and 4 bases respectively, with 12 bases between them. Germline V CDR1 and CDR2: SGDLS, YYNGEE. The CDR3 reads CASSVEAGRSDTQYF. Written as DNA, the CDR3 is TGTGCCAGCAGCGTAGAGGCGGGACGGTCAGATACGCAGTATTTT.

The chain couples TRBV7-6 to TRBJ1-3; D uncertain. The CDR3 is 14 amino acids. Germline V gene data show CDR1 as SGHVS and CDR2 as FNYEAQ. V lost 5 bases, J lost 0 bases, and 8 bases lay in between. As DNA, the CDR3 is TGTGCCAGCAGCCCGTCGGGCTCTGGAAACACCATATATTTT. Translated: CASSPSGSGNTIYF.